These 30 T cell receptor beta chains were sequenced from one sample in a study of T cell repertoires in cytomegalovirus infection. MiXCR, run by TCRdb on the reads, gives a single entry per CDR3 protein. The sample consists of 200,000 to 250,000 distinct CDR3 sequences, roughly 22% of them appearing once. Sequencing input: CD8+ T cells from PBMCs. These receptors were obtained from a human donor in good health (CMV status not recorded). Some clones in this sample may be carry-over from other donors' samples.

Concerning this clonotype: Sequence at one end of the junction differs from germline and may be a read error. V gene TRBV6-1 combines with J gene TRBJ2-7; 8 bases agree with TRBD2. Germline V gene lookup returns CDR1 MNHNS and CDR2 SASEGT. This CDR3 comprises 14 residues. CDR3 sequence (DNA): TGTGCCTGCAGTGAGCTAAGCGGGGGCTACGAGCAGTACTTC. Translated: CACSELSGGYEQYF.

This clonotype was recorded a few times. V is TRBV6-6 and J is TRBJ2-1; tentative D call: TRBD2 (7 bases). Germline CDR1 is MNHNY and CDR2 is SVGAGI (reference sequence). CDR3 length equals 16 residues. V dropped 0 bases and J dropped 7 bases, with 16 bases sitting between them. As DNA, the CDR3 is TGTGCCAGCAGTTACTCCTGGGGGGGCCTGAGGAATGAGCAGTTCTTC. It specifies CASSYSWGGLRNEQFF.

This clonotype came up many times. This sequence joins TRBV6-1 and TRBJ2-7, with 8 bases fitting TRBD1. There are 19 residues in the CDR3. Germline CDR1 and CDR2: MNHNS and SASEGT. J lost 3 bases, V lost 2 bases, and 18 bases had no gene match. DNA of the CDR3: TGTGCCAGCAGTGAAAAGTCGAAGGACAGGGTCCTCAGATACTACGAGCAGTACTTC. Translated: CASSEKSKDRVLRYYEQYF.

The rearrangement joins TRBV6-1 to TRBJ2-1; the D is unclear. Germline loops: CDR1 MNHNS, CDR2 SASEGT. V was pared by 1 base and J by 11 bases, with 18 bases between. This CDR3 region has 15 residues. Here the CDR3 reads CASSEVPDPPYKQFF. The CDR3 DNA sequence: TGTGCCAGCAGTGAAGTCCCGGACCCGCCGTATAAGCAGTTCTTC.

This clonotype has just a few counts. The chain joins TRBV24-1 to TRBJ2-5; D is possibly TRBD1 (5 bases). The CDR3 loop spans 12 amino acids. Germline V lookup: CDR1 KGHDR, CDR2 SFDVKD. V was clipped by 2 bases and J by 5 bases, with 5 bases between them. CDR3 region: CATSDSGETQYF. As DNA, the CDR3 is TGTGCCACCAGTGATTCAGGGGAGACCCAGTACTTC.

This clonotype occurred a few times. The chain combines TRBV6-6 with TRBJ2-5, with TRBD1 matching 9 bases. CDR1 and CDR2 (germline): MNHNY, SVGAGI (reference sequence). This CDR3 comprises 13 residues. J was trimmed by 5 bases and V by 5 bases; bases with no gene match: 3. Written as DNA, the CDR3 is TGTGCCAGCAGTGGGACAGGGCGGGAGACCCAGTACTTC. Its protein is CASSGTGRETQYF.

The rearrangement uses TRBV20-1 and TRBJ2-7, with 8 bases identical to TRBD2. Germline V gene sequence: CDR1 DFQATT, CDR2 SNEGSKA (reference sequence). V was clipped by 2 bases and J by 7 bases; unmatched bases: 13. The CDR3 is 15 amino acids. The CDR3 nucleotides read TGCAGTGCTAGATCCACGGGGGGGGGAGGAGTGGAGCAGTACTTC. Protein: CSARSTGGGGVEQYF.

The V gene is TRBV2, the J gene TRBJ2-7; 7 nucleotides agree with TRBD1. There are 15 residues in the CDR3. Losses at the gene ends were 6 bases for V and 2 bases for J; bases not matched to a gene: 10. Germline V gene sequence: CDR1 SNHLY, CDR2 FYNNEI. The CDR3, as DNA: TGTGCCAGCAGGGATACGGGACAGATCCCCTACGAGCAGTACTTC. Amino acids: CASRDTGQIPYEQYF. The entire variable domain, with the rest obtained from reference TRBV2 and TRBJ2-7, is as follows: EPEVTQTPSHQVTQMGQEVILRCVPISNHLYFYWYRQILGQKVEFLVSFYNNEISEKSEIFDDQFSVERPDGSNFTLKIRSTKLEDSAMYFCASRDTGQIPYEQYFGPGTRLTVT.

This chain uses TRBV27 with TRBJ2-7; possibly TRBD1 for D (5 bases). The CDR3 contains 13 residues. Germline V lookup: CDR1 MNHEY, CDR2 SMNVEV (reference sequence). The V and J ends lost 3 bases and 5 bases respectively, with 11 bases between them. CDR3 protein: CASSLAGWDEQYF. For the CDR3, the DNA is TGTGCCAGCAGTTTGGCAGGGTGGGACGAGCAGTACTTC.

This clonotype was observed at least ten times. This chain joins TRBV20-1 and TRBJ2-7; tentative D call: TRBD1 (7 bases). The CDR3 is 13 residues long. V was shortened by 7 bases and J by 2 bases, with 15 bases between the two germline ends. Germline V CDR1 and CDR2: DFQATT, SNEGSKA (reference sequence). CDR3 sequence: CSDNRGLTYEQYF. Written as DNA, the CDR3 is TGCAGTGACAACAGGGGACTTACCTACGAGCAGTACTTC.

This clonotype was detected only a few times. The chain carries TRBV4-1 and TRBJ2-2; D is possibly TRBD1 (5 bases). V dropped 7 bases and J dropped 0 bases, with 9 bases sitting between them. The CDR3 is made up of 14 amino acids. Germline CDR1 MGHRA, CDR2 YSYEKL. The CDR3 nucleotides are TGCGCCAGCACGACAGTAGCGAACACCGGGGAGCTGTTTTTT. Translated, it gives CASTTVANTGELFF.

The V gene is TRBV7-4, the J gene TRBJ2-1, with TRBD1 matching 9 bases. CDR3 length: 13 amino acids. CDR1 is SGHVT and CDR2 is SQSDAQ in the germline V gene. V gave up 10 bases and J gave up 8 bases; unmatched junction bases: 9. The CDR3 protein is CATTQGASDEQFF. CDR3 bases: TGTGCCACCACACAGGGGGCAAGCGATGAGCAGTTCTTC. Supplemented by reference TRBV7-4 and TRBJ2-1, the full variable domain reads GAGVSQSPRYKVAKRGRDVALRCDSISGHVTLYWYRQTLGQGSEVLTYSQSDAQRDKSGRPSGRFSAERPERSVSTLKIQRTEQGDSAVYLCATTQGASDEQFFGPGTRLTVL.

The gene calls are TRBV12-3 or TRBV12-4 and TRBJ1-2; 7 bases match TRBD1. V shed 2 bases and J 6 bases; nucleotides not matched to a gene: 3. The CDR3 length is 13 residues. The CDR3 sequence is CASSLYRGDGYTF. The CDR3 region has the DNA TGTGCCAGCAGTTTATACAGGGGCGATGGCTACACCTTC.

This clonotype has at least ten counts. J is TRBJ2-1 and V is TRBV12-3 or TRBV12-4; a weak D match, TRBD2 (5 bases). V shed 4 bases and J shed 3 bases, with 16 bases lying between them. This CDR3 is 16 amino acids long. The CDR3 nucleotides read TGTGCCAGCAGTTCATGGGATTCCGGGGACTACAATGAGCAGTTCTTC. Its translation: CASSSWDSGDYNEQFF.

This clonotype was counted many times. The V gene is TRBV7-2, the J gene TRBJ2-7; 7 nucleotides match TRBD1. The junction had 5 bases not matched to a gene; V was cut back by 5 bases and J by 1 base. Germline V gene data show CDR1 as SGHTA and CDR2 as FQGNSA. CDR3 length: 14 residues. CDR3 in amino acids: CASSPTGSSYEQYF. The DNA of the CDR3 is TGTGCCAGCAGCCCGACAGGGTCTTCCTACGAGCAGTACTTC. Supplemented by reference TRBV7-2 and TRBJ2-7, the full variable domain reads GAGVSQSPSNKVTEKGKDVELRCDPISGHTALYWYRQSLGQGLEFLIYFQGNSAPDKSGLPSDRFSAERTGGSVSTLTIQRTQQEDSAVYLCASSPTGSSYEQYFGPGTRLTVT.

This clonotype was detected a few times. The chain carries TRBV29-1 and TRBJ2-6, with TRBD1 matching 7 bases. The CDR3 runs to 15 residues. Trimming cost V 7 bases and J 4 bases; bases outside gene matches: 10. Germline CDR1 reads SQVTM; CDR2 reads ANQGSEA. The DNA for the CDR3 is TGCAGCGCCGAGGTGGGACAGACGGGGGCCAACGTCCTGACTTTC. This translates into CSAEVGQTGANVLTF.

The chain links TRBV19 to TRBJ2-1; D may be TRBD1 (7 bases). This CDR3 contains 16 residues. Trimming left V 3 bases short and J 2 bases short, with 14 bases between. Germline-derived CDR1 and CDR2 are LNHDA and SQIVND (reference sequence). The CDR3 nucleotides are TGTGCCAGTAGTATTTATCAGGGGGGCCCCTACAATGAGCAGTTCTTC. Protein sequence: CASSIYQGGPYNEQFF. Supplemented by reference TRBV19 and TRBJ2-1, the full variable domain reads DGGITQSPKYLFRKEGQNVTLSCEQNLNHDAMYWYRQDPGQGLRLIYYSQIVNDFQKGDIAEGYSVSREKKESFPLTVTSAQKNPTAFYLCASSIYQGGPYNEQFFGPGTRLTVL.

The gene calls are TRBV29-1 and TRBJ2-1; TRBD2 is a possible D gene (6 bases). The germline CDR1 and CDR2 sequences are SQVTM and ANQGSEA. This CDR3 has 14 residues. V was clipped by 6 bases and J by 3 bases, with 15 bases between them. CDR3 sequence reads: CSVDPGLVYNEQFF. The CDR3 DNA sequence: TGCAGCGTCGATCCGGGACTTGTCTACAATGAGCAGTTCTTC.

The chain combines TRBV12-3 or TRBV12-4 with TRBJ2-1; a possible D gene is TRBD2 (6 bases). The CDR3 totals 12 residues. V lost 7 bases to trimming and J lost 10 bases, with 14 bases between them. In nucleotides, the CDR3 is TGTGCCAGCACCCTGGGGGGATTCGAGCAGTTCTTC. Amino acid sequence: CASTLGGFEQFF.

This chain connects TRBV7-6 to TRBJ2-5; weak D call: TRBD1 (6 bases). Germline loops: CDR1 SGHVS, CDR2 FNYEAQ. With 5 bases removed from V and 5 bases from J, the gap between germline ends came to 18 bases. The CDR3 consists of 15 residues. The chain's CDR3 is CASSLTTGTSETQYF. The CDR3 DNA reads as TGTGCCAGCAGCCTAACCACCGGGACATCCGAGACCCAGTACTTC.

This clonotype was seen only a few times. The CDR3 region has the DNA TGTGCCAGCAGCACTATAGCGGGGGGCCTTGCAGATACGCAGTATTTT. This sequence encodes CASSTIAGGLADTQYF. The genes are TRBV7-2 and TRBJ2-3; 10 nucleotides agree with TRBD2. Germline lookup yields CDR1 SGHTA and CDR2 FQGNSA. The CDR3 is 16 residues long. V gave up 5 bases and J gave up 4 bases; unmatched junction bases: 9.

This clonotype has only a few counts. J is TRBJ2-1 and V is TRBV27; a weak D match, TRBD2 (6 bases). CDR3 size: 15 residues. Per germline, CDR1 MNHEY and CDR2 SMNVEV (reference sequence). V was trimmed by 3 bases and J by 4 bases, leaving 13 bases between them. CDR3 in DNA: TGTGCCAGCAGTTTGATGGTGGGGGGATACAATGAGCAGTTCTTC. This codes for CASSLMVGGYNEQFF.

This clonotype occurred a few times. In DNA form, the CDR3 reads TGTGCCAGCAGTCCTTACGGACAGGTCGCGAACACCGGGGAGCTGTTTTTT. It encodes CASSPYGQVANTGELFF. The chain couples TRBV28 to TRBJ2-2; 7 bases line up with TRBD1. Germline loops: CDR1 MDHEN, CDR2 SYDVKM. This CDR3 has 17 amino acids. J lost 0 bases, V lost 5 bases, and 9 bases had no gene match.

This chain uses TRBV27 with TRBJ1-6; D is perhaps TRBD1 (6 bases). There are 15 residues in the CDR3. Germline V gene sequence: CDR1 MNHEY, CDR2 SMNVEV (reference sequence). Trimming took off 6 bases at V and 10 bases at J, with 19 bases between the two ends. The CDR3 sequence is CASSFLEGGGSPLHF. The CDR3 DNA follows: TGTGCCAGCAGCTTCCTCGAGGGGGGGGGATCACCCCTCCACTTT.

This clonotype has only a few counts. This chain uses TRBV28 with TRBJ2-7; the match to TRBD1 covers 9 bases. The V segment lost 4 bases and the J segment 7 bases; nucleotides outside the gene matches: 8. CDR1 and CDR2 from the germline V gene are MDHEN and SYDVKM. The length of the CDR3 is 14 residues. The CDR3 DNA is TGTGCCAGCAGTTCCACAGGGGGCCCGGGAGAGCAGTACTTC. Protein sequence: CASSSTGGPGEQYF.

This clonotype was counted between two and nine times. V usage is TRBV12-3 or TRBV12-4 and J usage is TRBJ2-7; either TRBD1 or TRBD2 may supply D (5 bases each). The CDR3 covers 16 residues. Trimming took off 5 bases at V and 0 bases at J, with 17 bases between the two ends. The CDR3 loop is CASSPPGAQGSYEQYF. The CDR3 DNA follows: TGTGCCAGCAGTCCCCCCGGGGCGCAGGGCTCCTACGAGCAGTACTTC.

In this sample, this clonotype turned up a few times. The J gene is TRBJ2-7, the V gene TRBV20-1; D remains unclear. The CDR3 has 13 amino acids. V lost 3 bases and J 5 bases, leaving 14 bases between the germline ends. Looked up from germline, CDR1 is DFQATT and CDR2 is SNEGSKA (reference sequence). The CDR3 protein is CSARGIDSNEQYF. The CDR3, as DNA: TGCAGTGCTAGGGGGATCGATAGTAACGAGCAGTACTTC.

This clonotype was seen once. The CDR3: CARSLSQGDYGYTF. The CDR3 DNA follows: TGTGCCCGCAGTTTATCCCAGGGGGACTATGGCTACACCTTC. The rearrangement links TRBV24-1 to TRBJ1-2; 7 nucleotides agree with TRBD1. The V gene's germline CDR1 is KGHDR and CDR2 SFDVKD. This CDR3 comprises 14 residues. J gave up 3 bases and V 12 bases, and 12 bases lay outside the gene matches.

This CDR3 reads CASSVSGQGTYEQYF. The CDR3 nucleotides are TGTGCCAGCAGCGTGTCGGGACAGGGCACCTACGAGCAGTACTTC. The chain combines TRBV9 with TRBJ2-7; 9 bases fit TRBD1. Germline assignment: CDR1 SGDLS and CDR2 YYNGEE. Germline trimming cut 2 bases from V and 2 bases from J; bases unmatched to any gene: 5. There are 15 residues in the CDR3. Full variable domain (outside the CDR3, taken from reference TRBV9 and TRBJ2-7): DSGVTQTPKHLITATGQRVTLRCSPRSGDLSVYWYQQSLDQGLQFLIQYYNGEERAKGNILERFSAQQFPDLHSELNLSSLELGDSALYFCASSVSGQGTYEQYFGPGTRLTVT.

This clonotype was observed a handful of times. The V gene is TRBV19, the J gene TRBJ2-1, with 7 bases matching TRBD2. CDR1 and CDR2 (germline): LNHDA, SQIVND (reference sequence). This CDR3 comprises 16 residues. V lost 0 bases to trimming and J lost 2 bases; unmatched junction nucleotides: 4. CDR3: CASSIDQRGTYNEQFF. The CDR3 region has the DNA TGTGCCAGTAGTATAGACCAGCGGGGTACCTACAATGAGCAGTTCTTC.